A single sample gave rise to the 6 T cell receptor beta chains below, sequenced in a study of cytomegalovirus exposure and HLA in healthy donors. A multiplex PCR was run with 60 Vbeta primers and 13 Jbeta primers. The data were produced by immunoSEQ multiplex PCR, yet TCRdb's version contains in-frame clones alone and is incomplete. The sample contains roughly 170,000 clones, under 80% of which appear only once. Sequencing used PBMCs. These TCRs come from a woman aged 45-60 years in good health and CMV-seropositive.

The chain links TRBV4-1 to TRBJ1-6; D remains ambiguous. The germline V gene has CDR1 MGHRA and CDR2 YSYEKL. V was clipped by 1 base and J by 7 bases, with 17 bases between them. The CDR3 length is 17 residues. CDR3 amino acids: CASSQGRGDLSNSPLHF. The DNA for the CDR3 is TGCGCCAGCAGCCAAGGGCGGGGTGACCTTTCCAATTCACCCCTCCACTTT.

This CDR3 is CASSPDWVEQYF. CDR3 DNA sequence: TGCGCCAGCAGCCCGGACTGGGTCGAGCAGTACTTC. The chain carries TRBV5-1 and TRBJ2-7; possibly TRBD2 for D (5 bases). The CDR3 runs 12 residues. V shed 4 bases and J shed 6 bases, with 11 bases lying between them. Germline CDR1 reads SGHRS; CDR2 reads YFSETQ.

The chain employs TRBV7-9 and TRBJ2-1, with TRBD1 identical over 8 bases. This CDR3 region has 14 residues. The germline gives CDR1 SEHNR, CDR2 FQNEAQ (reference sequence). The J segment lost 8 bases and the V segment lost 1 base, leaving 4 bases of the junction unmatched. The CDR3 loop reads CASSLDTGGDEQFF. CDR3 nucleotide sequence: TGTGCCAGCAGCTTAGACACAGGGGGAGATGAGCAGTTCTTC.

The chain recombines TRBV11-2 with TRBJ1-2; D remains ambiguous. Germline V gene data show CDR1 as SGHAT and CDR2 as FQNNGV. The CDR3 contains 15 residues. V was clipped by 6 bases and J by 3 bases, with 17 bases between them. Here the CDR3 reads CASRKVRELDYGYTF. CDR3 DNA sequence: TGTGCCAGCAGAAAAGTGAGGGAATTGGACTATGGCTACACCTTC.

The chain employs TRBV19 and TRBJ1-1; 9 bases agree with TRBD1. With V trimmed by 6 bases and J by 10 bases, 15 bases remained unmatched. The CDR3 totals 15 residues. Germline V gene data show CDR1 as LNHDA and CDR2 as SQIVND (reference sequence). The DNA of the CDR3 is TGTGCCAGTAGAACAGGGGGCGGGCGGCTGGAGTCAGCTTTCTTT. This codes for CASRTGGGRLESAFF.

As concerns this clone: The junction departs from germline at one end; a sequencing error may be responsible. The rearrangement links TRBV2 to TRBJ1-4, with 9 bases lining up with TRBD1. Germline V gene lookup returns CDR1 SNHLY and CDR2 FYNNEI. The CDR3 has 15 amino acids. Here the CDR3 reads CASKERGQGNQKLFF. CDR3 nucleotides: TGTGCCAGCAAAGAAAGGGGACAGGGTAATCAAAAACTGTTTTTT.